These 3 T cell receptor beta chains came from one sample sequenced in a study of regulatory T cells in long-lasting Graves disease. Combining iRepertoire HTBI primers with Arm-PCR of CDR3 regions, the authors built TCR beta libraries. TCRdb called the multiplex PCR reads again in MiXCR, with one record for every CDR3 protein. The sample contains about 660,000 distinct CDR3 sequences, about 30% of which appear only once. Time point: persistent/refractory GD, antithyroid drugs over 5 years with positive TRAb. The TCR library was made from RNA that had been extracted from PBMCs in TRIzol. The source was peripheral blood mononuclear cells (PBMCs), collected when the disease was refractory, from a patient treated with antithyroid drugs. The receptors shown here come from a female donor with Graves disease.

The rearrangement links TRBV19 to TRBJ1-2; no reliable D call. V was cut by 7 bases and J by 2 bases, with 17 bases left in between. Germline CDR1 reads LNHDA; CDR2 reads SQIVND (reference sequence). The CDR3 is 15 residues long. The DNA of the CDR3 is TGTGCCAGTAACCCGGACCGAGCTTGGAACTATGGCTACACCTTC. Translating gives CASNPDRAWNYGYTF. The full variable domain, its missing parts supplied by reference TRBV19 and TRBJ1-2, is DGGITQSPKYLFRKEGQNVTLSCEQNLNHDAMYWYRQDPGQGLRLIYYSQIVNDFQKGDIAEGYSVSREKKESFPLTVTSAQKNPTAFYLCASNPDRAWNYGYTFGSGTRLTVV.

This clonotype was counted between two and nine times. The chain combines TRBV2 with TRBJ2-7; possible D gene TRBD1, 6 bases. Germline values: CDR1 SNHLY, CDR2 FYNNEI. The CDR3 spans 17 residues. Trimming pared 4 bases from V and 0 bases from J, leaving 19 bases between. In DNA form, the CDR3 reads TGTGCCAGCAGTGTCGCCTTAGGACAGCGAACCTCCTACGAGCAGTACTTC. This encodes CASSVALGQRTSYEQYF.

Remarks on this clonotype: One junction end does not reproduce the germline sequence, and a read error may be involved. The chain uses TRBV9 and TRBJ2-2; D assignment may be TRBD1 or TRBD2 (6 bases each). The CDR3 length is 17 residues. Germline V gene data show CDR1 as SGDLS and CDR2 as YYNGEE. CDR3 nucleotide sequence: TGTGCCAGCAGCTTCCCGAGGGGGGAATTGGAGACCGGGGAGCCGTTTTTT. Protein: CASSFPRGELETGEPFF.